The 2 T cell receptor beta chains given below trace back to one sample, sequenced in a study of cytomegalovirus exposure and HLA in healthy donors. This PCR relied on a set of 60 Vbeta primers and 13 Jbeta primers. The repertoire was sequenced with immunoSEQ multiplex PCR; TCRdb's copy has only in-frame clones and lacks some. The sample has around 210,000 clones; roughly 80% are singletons. The sequencing sample was made of PBMCs. The origin of the receptors is a woman in her 30s in good health and CMV-seronegative.

V gene TRBV11-1 combines with J gene TRBJ1-2, with D hard to call. The germline CDR1 and CDR2 sequences are SGHAT and FQDESV (reference sequence). The V end was cut by 5 bases, the J end by 5 bases, with 9 bases between. This CDR3 has 12 residues. CDR3 DNA: TGTGCCAGCAGCCCGGGCGGGTATGGCTACACCTTC. Translation: CASSPGGYGYTF.

V usage is TRBV5-1 and J usage is TRBJ2-2; the D gene is possibly TRBD2 (5 bases). The CDR3 spans 14 residues. V was cut by 4 bases and J by 1 base, with 8 bases left in between. Germline assignment: CDR1 SGHRS and CDR2 YFSETQ. The CDR3, as DNA: TGCGCCAGCAGCGCTCGGGGGAACACCGGGGAGCTGTTTTTT. Encoded protein: CASSARGNTGELFF.